Sequencing of this T cell receptor beta chain was carried out in a study of blood T cell repertoires in COVID-19 (dated by TCRdb to the early 2020s). Study-level background: Collaborator samples came from the United States, Italy and Spain and covered acute and convalescent phases of COVID-19. The repertoires were made available in a free public database intended to serve as a resource for research on the immune response to SARS-CoV-2. The material from the prospective study consisted of cDNA or gDNA derived from T cells, B-cell-depleted T cells, or PBMCs. Deeply sampled blood TCRbeta repertoires from subjects exposed to, actively infected with, or recovered from COVID-19 were included in the dataset. Where available, HLA class I and class II types were taken from metadata supplied by the sample provider and were not determined by assay-based typing. Samples were obtained from the ongoing ImmuneRACE study (first 160 participants) and from some 1,300 subjects provided by 6 global collaborators. The sample metadata nearly always contained a de-identified subject ID, COVID-19 status, age in years and sex.

Taken from the germline V gene, the CDR1 and CDR2 loops are SQVTM and ANQGSEA. The junction shows trimming of 4 bases on V and 4 bases on J, and the gene matches do not reach 14 bases of it. Including cysteine and phenylalanine, the CDR3 has 17 amino acids. The sequence is cut down to CDR3 DNA, 51 bases in frame from base 1. Findings and caveats that apply to the study as a whole: The quantity of clinical and demographic metadata differed by source and by participant and was supplied without curation.

TCRbeta CDR3 regions were amplified from genomic DNA using the immunoSEQ Assay, a bias-controlled multiplex PCR. Regarding the original processing steps: The number of nucleated cells in each sample was estimated by amplification of reference gene primers within the assay. To quantify the absolute abundance of each unique TCRbeta CDR3 rearrangement, sequence reads were collapsed and filtered. For each sample, productive Simpson clonality was calculated as the square root of Simpson's diversity index over productive rearrangements. Drawn from immuneACCESS, this table holds only the in-frame rearrangements with V and J called that TCRdb kept. Clones are partly lost; checked studies trace under half to an unresolved V gene and leave the rest unexplained. V and J calls and clone size are given by that table; D and trimming were obtained from the DNA. Across this sample there are 350,000 to 450,000 clones, with just under 90% seen only once. 1.5% to 2% of the sample goes to the ten largest clones.

Participants in the prospective study were enrolled through a virtual design, were aged roughly 18 to 100 years, and lived in approximately 25 United States geographic areas. Cohort assignment in the prospective study relied on participant-reported clinical history from a screening survey and a study questionnaire. Recovered participants in ImmuneRACE Cohort 3 were defined as having two consecutive negative NP/OP PCR tests, clearance from a healthcare professional, or resolution of symptoms. In the prospective study, whole blood, serum and a nasopharyngeal or oropharyngeal swab were collected from each participant by mobile phlebotomists. Over a 2-month period, participants in the prospective study had the option of providing additional blood draws and questionnaires. Before DNA extraction, blood samples from the prospective study were shipped at room temperature or frozen. Concerning this clone: Its antigen is not yet known. No base qualities exist here, and no much larger clone lies one base off it.

The sequenced material came from PBMCs or T cells enriched from blood (not recorded which). The clonotype originates from a woman in her twenties or thirties who had recovered from COVID-19. The chain joins TRBV29-1 to TRBJ2-1; 9 central nucleotides agree with TRBD1. In nucleotides, the sequence is TGCAGCGTTGGAGGACAGGGGAGAGGGTCGGGATACAATGAGCAGTTCTTC. It translates as CSVGGQGRGSGYNEQFF.